This is a list of T cell receptor beta chains from one sample in a study of T cell repertoires in cytomegalovirus infection. MiXCR, run by TCRdb on the reads, gives a single entry per CDR3 protein. The sample lists 200,000 or so distinct CDR3 sequences, approximately 30% occurring once. Sequenced: PBMCs. The receptors were sampled from a human donor in good health (CMV status not recorded). Some clones in this sample may be carry-over from other donors' samples. CDR3s include the opening cysteine and the closing phenylalanine or tryptophan. Each record gives: V gene, clone size, D gene, J gene, CDR3 protein, CDR3 DNA. The D gene is left open where the match is weak. Rows give clone size only sometimes, using once, few, many, or a class for an expanded clone.

v_gene: TRBV7-2; abundance: few; d_gene: TRBD1; j_gene: TRBJ1-2; CDR3aa: CASSLAGQGSYGYTF; CDR3nt: TGTGCCAGCAGCTTAGCCGGACAGGGATCTTATGGCTACACCTTC
v_gene: TRBV5-1; abundance: few; d_gene: TRBD1; j_gene: TRBJ2-5; CDR3aa: CASSIRTGGGETQYF; CDR3nt: TGCGCCAGCAGCATCCGTACAGGGGGCGGAGAGACCCAGTACTTC
v_gene: TRBV7-9; abundance: NA; d_gene: NA; j_gene: TRBJ1-1; CDR3aa: CASSLPGQGARAFF; CDR3nt: TGTGCCAGCAGCTTACCAGGACAAGGGGCTCGAGCTTTCTTT
v_gene: TRBV5-5; abundance: NA; d_gene: TRBD1; j_gene: TRBJ2-5; CDR3aa: CASSWRWDSEYF; CDR3nt: TGTGCCAGCAGCTGGAGGTGGGACAGCGAGTACTTC
v_gene: TRBV6-1; abundance: NA; d_gene: TRBD1; j_gene: TRBJ1-1; CDR3aa: CASSSRGTGVAFF; CDR3nt: TGTGCCAGCAGTAGCCGGGGAACAGGGGTAGCTTTCTTT
v_gene: TRBV4-1; abundance: NA; d_gene: NA; j_gene: TRBJ1-3; CDR3aa: CASSQDGRTGNTIYF; CDR3nt: TGCGCCAGCAGCCAAGACGGGAGGACTGGAAACACCATATATTTT
v_gene: TRBV28; abundance: NA; d_gene: NA; j_gene: TRBJ1-1; CDR3aa: CASSVTQGLGMNTEAFF; CDR3nt: TGTGCCAGCAGTGTTACACAGGGACTAGGAATGAACACTGAAGCTTTCTTT
v_gene: TRBV2; abundance: few; d_gene: NA; j_gene: TRBJ2-1; CDR3aa: CASSVQTGLGDEQFF; CDR3nt: TGTGCCAGCAGTGTGCAAACAGGACTTGGGGATGAGCAGTTCTTC
v_gene: TRBV5-6; abundance: once; d_gene: NA; j_gene: TRBJ1-6; CDR3aa: CASSYSGSYNSPLYF; CDR3nt: TGTGCCAGCAGCTACTCCGGGTCCTATAATTCACCCCTCTACTTT
v_gene: TRBV7-3; abundance: many; d_gene: NA; j_gene: TRBJ2-7; CDR3aa: CASSLTGSGYEQYF; CDR3nt: TGTGCCAGCAGCTTAACAGGGTCCGGGTACGAGCAGTACTTC
v_gene: TRBV29-1; abundance: few; d_gene: NA; j_gene: TRBJ2-2; CDR3aa: CSVHGGVGGELFF; CDR3nt: TGCAGCGTTCACGGAGGGGTTGGCGGGGAGCTGTTTTTT
v_gene: TRBV7-2; abundance: many; d_gene: TRBD2; j_gene: TRBJ2-1; CDR3aa: CASSYGGTSISYNEQFF; CDR3nt: TGTGCCAGCAGCTACGGAGGGACTAGTATTTCCTACAATGAGCAGTTCTTC